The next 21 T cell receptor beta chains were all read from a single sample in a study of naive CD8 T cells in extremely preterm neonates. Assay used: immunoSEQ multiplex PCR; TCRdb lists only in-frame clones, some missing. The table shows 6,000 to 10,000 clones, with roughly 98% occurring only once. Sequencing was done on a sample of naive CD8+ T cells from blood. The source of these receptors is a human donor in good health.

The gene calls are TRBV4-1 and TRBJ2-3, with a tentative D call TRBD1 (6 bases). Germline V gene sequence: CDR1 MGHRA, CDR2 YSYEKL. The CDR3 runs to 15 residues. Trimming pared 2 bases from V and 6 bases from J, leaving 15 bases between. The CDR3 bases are TGCGCCAGCAGCCAATTCGACAGGTACGAGGATACGCAGTATTTT. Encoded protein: CASSQFDRYEDTQYF.

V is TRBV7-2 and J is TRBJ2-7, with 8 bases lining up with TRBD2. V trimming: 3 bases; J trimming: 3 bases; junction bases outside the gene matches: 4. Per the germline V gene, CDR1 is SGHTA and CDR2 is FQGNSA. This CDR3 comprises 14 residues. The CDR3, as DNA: TGTGCCAGCAGCTTCGCGGGGGGAAACTACGAGCAGTACGTC. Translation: CASSFAGGNYEQYV.

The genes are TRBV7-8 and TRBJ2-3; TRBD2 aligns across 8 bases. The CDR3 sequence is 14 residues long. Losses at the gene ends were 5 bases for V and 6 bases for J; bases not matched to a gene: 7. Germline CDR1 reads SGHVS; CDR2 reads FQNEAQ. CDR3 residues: CASSPSGRGDTQYF. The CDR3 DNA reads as TGTGCCAGCAGCCCTAGCGGGCGAGGGGATACGCAGTATTTT.

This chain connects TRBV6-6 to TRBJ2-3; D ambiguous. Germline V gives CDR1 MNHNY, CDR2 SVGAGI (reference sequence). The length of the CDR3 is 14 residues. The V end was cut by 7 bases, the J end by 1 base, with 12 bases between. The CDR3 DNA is TGTGCCAGCACCCCCCCCCTCCGCACAGATACGCAGTATTTT. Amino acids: CASTPPLRTDTQYF.

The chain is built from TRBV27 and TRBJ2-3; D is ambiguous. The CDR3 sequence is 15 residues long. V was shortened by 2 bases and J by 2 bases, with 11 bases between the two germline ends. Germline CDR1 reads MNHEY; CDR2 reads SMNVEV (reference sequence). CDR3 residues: CASSLIGYLTDTQYF. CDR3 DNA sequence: TGTGCCAGCAGTTTAATCGGGTACCTCACAGATACGCAGTATTTT.

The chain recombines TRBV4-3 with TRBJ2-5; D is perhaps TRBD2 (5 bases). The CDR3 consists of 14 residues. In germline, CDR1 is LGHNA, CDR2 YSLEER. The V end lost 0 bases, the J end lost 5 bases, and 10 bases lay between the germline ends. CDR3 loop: CASSQDYGVETQYF. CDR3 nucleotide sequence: TGCGCCAGCAGCCAAGATTACGGGGTCGAGACCCAGTACTTC.

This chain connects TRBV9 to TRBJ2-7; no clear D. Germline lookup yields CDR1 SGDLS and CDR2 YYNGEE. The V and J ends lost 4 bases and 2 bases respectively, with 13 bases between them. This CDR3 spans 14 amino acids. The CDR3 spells CASSPRPDTYEQYF. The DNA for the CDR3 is TGTGCCAGCAGCCCGCGACCCGACACCTACGAGCAGTACTTC. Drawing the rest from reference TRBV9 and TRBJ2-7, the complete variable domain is DSGVTQTPKHLITATGQRVTLRCSPRSGDLSVYWYQQSLDQGLQFLIQYYNGEERAKGNILERFSAQQFPDLHSELNLSSLELGDSALYFCASSPRPDTYEQYFGPGTRLTVT.

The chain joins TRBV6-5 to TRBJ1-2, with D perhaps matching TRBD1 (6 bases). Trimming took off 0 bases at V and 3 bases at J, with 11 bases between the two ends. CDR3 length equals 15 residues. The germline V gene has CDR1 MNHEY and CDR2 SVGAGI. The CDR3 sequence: CASSYSPQGDYGYTF. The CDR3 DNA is TGTGCCAGCAGTTACTCGCCACAGGGTGACTATGGCTACACCTTC.

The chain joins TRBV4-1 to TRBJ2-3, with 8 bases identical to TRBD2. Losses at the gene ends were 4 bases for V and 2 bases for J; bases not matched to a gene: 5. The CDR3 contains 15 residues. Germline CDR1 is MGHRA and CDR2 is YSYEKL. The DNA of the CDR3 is TGCGCCAGCAGCCCGGGGGGGGATTCCACAGATACGCAGTATTTT. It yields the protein CASSPGGDSTDTQYF.

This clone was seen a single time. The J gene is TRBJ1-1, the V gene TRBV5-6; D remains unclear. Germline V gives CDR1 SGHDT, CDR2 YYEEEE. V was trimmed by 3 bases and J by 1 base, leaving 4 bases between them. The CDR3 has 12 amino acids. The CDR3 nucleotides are TGTGCCAGCAGCTGGCAGAACACTGAAGCTTTCTTT. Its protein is CASSWQNTEAFF.

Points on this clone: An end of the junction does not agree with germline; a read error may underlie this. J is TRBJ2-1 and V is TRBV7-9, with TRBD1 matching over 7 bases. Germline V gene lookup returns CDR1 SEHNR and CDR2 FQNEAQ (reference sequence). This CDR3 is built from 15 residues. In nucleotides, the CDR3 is TGTGCCAGCAGCTCGAGACAGGGCGTCTACAATGGGCAGTTCTTC. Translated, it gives CASSSRQGVYNGQFF.

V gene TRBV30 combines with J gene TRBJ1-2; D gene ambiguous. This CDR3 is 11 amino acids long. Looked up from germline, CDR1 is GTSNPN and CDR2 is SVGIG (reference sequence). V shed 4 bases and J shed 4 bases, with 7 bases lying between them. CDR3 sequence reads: CAWTYPYGYTF. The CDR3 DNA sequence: TGTGCCTGGACCTACCCCTATGGCTACACCTTC.

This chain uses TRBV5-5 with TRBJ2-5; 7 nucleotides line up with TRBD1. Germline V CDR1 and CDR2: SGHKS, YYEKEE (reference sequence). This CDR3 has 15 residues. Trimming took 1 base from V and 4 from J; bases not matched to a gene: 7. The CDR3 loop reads CASSLYDRAGETQYF. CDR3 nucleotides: TGTGCCAGCAGCTTGTACGACAGGGCGGGAGAGACCCAGTACTTC.

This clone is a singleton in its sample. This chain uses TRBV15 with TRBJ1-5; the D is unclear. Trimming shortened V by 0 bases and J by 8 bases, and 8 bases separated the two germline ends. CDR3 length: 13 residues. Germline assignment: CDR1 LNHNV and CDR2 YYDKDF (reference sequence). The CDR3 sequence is CATSRDRSKPQHF. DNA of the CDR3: TGTGCCACCAGCAGAGATCGGAGTAAGCCCCAGCATTTT.

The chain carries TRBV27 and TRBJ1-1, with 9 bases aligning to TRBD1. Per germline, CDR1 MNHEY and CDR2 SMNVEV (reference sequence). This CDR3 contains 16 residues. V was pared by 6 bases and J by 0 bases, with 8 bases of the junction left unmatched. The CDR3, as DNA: TGTGCCAGCAGCCCTCTGGGACAGGGATTGAACACTGAAGCTTTCTTT. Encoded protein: CASSPLGQGLNTEAFF.

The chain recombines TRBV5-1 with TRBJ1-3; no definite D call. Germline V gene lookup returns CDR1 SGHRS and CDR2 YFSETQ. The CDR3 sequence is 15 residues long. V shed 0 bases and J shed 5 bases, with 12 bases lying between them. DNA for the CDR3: TGCGCCAGCAGCTTGGCAGGTCTTGGGCGAAACACCATATATTTT. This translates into CASSLAGLGRNTIYF.

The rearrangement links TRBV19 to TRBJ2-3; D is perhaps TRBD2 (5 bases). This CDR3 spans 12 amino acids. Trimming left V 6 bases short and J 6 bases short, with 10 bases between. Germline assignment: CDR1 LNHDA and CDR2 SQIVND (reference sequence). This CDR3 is CASRKDYDTQYF. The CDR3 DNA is TGTGCCAGTAGAAAAGACTACGATACGCAGTATTTT. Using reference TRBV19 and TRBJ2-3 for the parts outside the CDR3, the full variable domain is DGGITQSPKYLFRKEGQNVTLSCEQNLNHDAMYWYRQDPGQGLRLIYYSQIVNDFQKGDIAEGYSVSREKKESFPLTVTSAQKNPTAFYLCASRKDYDTQYFGPGTRLTVL.

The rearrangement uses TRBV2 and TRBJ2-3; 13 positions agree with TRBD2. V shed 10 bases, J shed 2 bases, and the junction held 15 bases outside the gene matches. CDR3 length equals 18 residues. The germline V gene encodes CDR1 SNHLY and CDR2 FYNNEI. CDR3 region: CATLAGGPSSRSTDTQYF. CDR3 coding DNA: TGTGCCACACTAGCGGGAGGGCCTAGTTCCCGTTCCACAGATACGCAGTATTTT.

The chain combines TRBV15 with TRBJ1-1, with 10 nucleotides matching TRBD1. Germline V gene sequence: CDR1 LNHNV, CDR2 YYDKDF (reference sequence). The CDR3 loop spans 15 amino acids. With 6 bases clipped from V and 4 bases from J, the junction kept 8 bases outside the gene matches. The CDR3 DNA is TGTGCCACCAGGATTAATCGGGACAGGGGCACTGAAGCTTTCTTT. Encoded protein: CATRINRDRGTEAFF.

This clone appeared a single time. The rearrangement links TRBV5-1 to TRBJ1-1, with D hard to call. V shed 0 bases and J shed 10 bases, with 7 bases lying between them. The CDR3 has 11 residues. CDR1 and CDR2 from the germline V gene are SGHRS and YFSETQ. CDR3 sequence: CASSLASRAFF. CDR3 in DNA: TGCGCCAGCAGCTTGGCGTCTCGAGCTTTCTTT.

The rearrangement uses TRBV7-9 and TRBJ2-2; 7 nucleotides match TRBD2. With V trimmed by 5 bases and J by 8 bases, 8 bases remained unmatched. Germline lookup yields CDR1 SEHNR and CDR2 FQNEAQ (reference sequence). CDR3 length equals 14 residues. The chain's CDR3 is CASSPPERGGELFF. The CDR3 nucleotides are TGTGCCAGCAGCCCTCCCGAGCGGGGTGGGGAGCTGTTTTTT.